These 28 T cell receptor beta chains share one sample of origin, sequenced in a study of blood T cell repertoires in COVID-19. The data were produced by immunoSEQ multiplex PCR, yet TCRdb's version contains in-frame clones alone and is incomplete. Counted here are approximately 66,000 clones, about 90% occurring once; the ten biggest clones make up around a fifth. Specimen: peripheral blood. The receptors stem from a woman in her forties or fifties with active or convalescent COVID-19.

This clone showed up just once. The V and J genes are TRBV6-1 and TRBJ1-5; maybe TRBD1 (5 bases). V was pared by 2 bases and J by 1 base, with 9 bases between. The V gene's germline CDR1 is MNHNS and CDR2 SASEGT. This CDR3 spans 15 amino acids. CDR3 sequence reads: CASSEQGLSNQPQHF. In nucleotides, the CDR3 is TGTGCCAGCAGTGAACAGGGTTTAAGCAATCAGCCCCAGCATTTT.

The J gene is TRBJ1-5, the V gene TRBV30; 10 bases are a match to TRBD1. V gave up 5 bases and J gave up 0 bases; unmatched junction bases: 4. Germline CDR1 reads GTSNPN; CDR2 reads SVGIG (reference sequence). The CDR3 totals 15 residues. The CDR3 nucleotides are TGTGCCTGGCGGGACAGGGGTTATAGCAATCAGCCCCAGCATTTT. Protein: CAWRDRGYSNQPQHF. Using reference TRBV30 and TRBJ1-5 for the parts outside the CDR3, the full variable domain is SQTIHQWPATLVQPVGSPLSLECTVEGTSNPNLYWYRQAAGRGLQLLFYSVGIGQISSEVPQNLSASRPQDRQFILSSKKLLLSDSGFYLCAWRDRGYSNQPQHFGDGTRLSIL.

This chain links TRBV7-6 with TRBJ2-7; TRBD2 matches 8 bases. The V gene's germline CDR1 is SGHVS and CDR2 FNYEAQ. V gave up 5 bases and J gave up 0 bases; unmatched junction bases: 6. CDR3 length: 15 residues. CDR3 loop: CASSLLAGTSYEQYF. DNA of the CDR3: TGTGCCAGCAGCCTCTTAGCGGGAACCTCCTACGAGCAGTACTTC.

The chain uses TRBV27 and TRBJ1-2, with 8 positions matching TRBD1. Germline CDR1 reads MNHEY; CDR2 reads SMNVEV (reference sequence). The CDR3 is made up of 14 amino acids. The V gene end was trimmed by 5 bases and the J gene end by 8 bases; junction bases not matched to a gene: 10. CDR3 sequence reads: CASSPNDRGRGYTF. The CDR3 DNA follows: TGTGCCAGCAGTCCAAACGACAGGGGTCGGGGCTACACCTTC.

The chain couples TRBV5-4 to TRBJ2-3, with D possibly matching TRBD2 (6 bases). Germline V gene sequence: CDR1 SGHNT, CDR2 YYREEE (reference sequence). The CDR3 length is 15 residues. The V end lost 0 bases, the J end lost 0 bases, and 8 bases lay between the germline ends. CDR3 loop: CASSLGGLSTDTQYF. For the CDR3, the DNA is TGTGCCAGCAGCTTGGGGGGACTGAGCACAGATACGCAGTATTTT.

The genes are TRBV30 and TRBJ2-1; 10 nucleotides match TRBD2. V was pared by 4 bases and J by 6 bases, with 18 bases of the junction left unmatched. This CDR3 contains 18 residues. Germline V lookup: CDR1 GTSNPN, CDR2 SVGIG (reference sequence). The CDR3 bases are TGTGCCTGGACGAGAAGGGGGTTAGCGGGAGGTTCGGGCAATGAGCAGTTCTTC. It translates to CAWTRRGLAGGSGNEQFF.

The genes are TRBV2 and TRBJ1-1, with D hard to call. The germline CDR1 and CDR2 sequences are SNHLY and FYNNEI. Trimming pared 8 bases from V and 1 base from J, leaving 11 bases between. CDR3 size: 13 residues. The CDR3 bases are TGTGCCAGCCAAGGGAGCGAGAACACTGAAGCTTTCTTT. Translation gives CASQGSENTEAFF.

The rearrangement joins TRBV27 to TRBJ2-1; the D gene is possibly TRBD2 (6 bases). The ends were cut back, 7 bases at V and 6 bases at J, with 19 bases in the middle. This CDR3 comprises 15 residues. In germline, CDR1 is MNHEY, CDR2 SMNVEV (reference sequence). CDR3 loop: CASTRHFGGVNEQFF. The CDR3 DNA reads TGTGCCAGCACCAGACATTTCGGCGGGGTCAATGAGCAGTTCTTC.

V is TRBV7-6 and J is TRBJ1-3; 9 bases line up with TRBD1. V lost 3 bases and J lost 0; bases outside the gene matches: 6. CDR3 length: 17 amino acids. The germline V gene encodes CDR1 SGHVS and CDR2 FNYEAQ. The CDR3 DNA reads TGTGCCAGCAGCTTTGGACAGGGGCCTAGCTCTGGAAACACCATATATTTT. Translation: CASSFGQGPSSGNTIYF.

Concerning this clone itself: Sequence at one end of the junction differs from germline and may be a read error. V gene TRBV12-3 or TRBV12-4 combines with J gene TRBJ1-2; TRBD1 matches 11 bases. This CDR3 has 13 residues. The CDR3 DNA sequence: TGTGCCAGCAGTTTAGCGGGGACAGGGGGGCGGATCTTC. This translates into CASSLAGTGGRIF.

This clone appeared a single time. The V call is TRBV2, the J call TRBJ1-2; D uncertain. The germline gives CDR1 SNHLY, CDR2 FYNNEI. The CDR3 has 16 amino acids. Trimming stripped 7 bases from V and 8 bases from J, with 26 bases between. The CDR3 DNA sequence: TGTGCCAGCATTAGACAACCCGGGGAGTCCCATCGGGGCTACACCTTC. Amino acids: CASIRQPGESHRGYTF.

This chain joins TRBV5-6 and TRBJ2-1; TRBD1 agrees at 7 bases. Losses at the gene ends were 2 bases for V and 5 bases for J; bases not matched to a gene: 1. Germline CDR1 and CDR2: SGHDT and YYEEEE. The CDR3 extends over 13 amino acids. The CDR3 sequence: CASSFDRDNEQFF. The CDR3 DNA sequence: TGTGCCAGCAGCTTCGACAGGGACAATGAGCAGTTCTTC.

The chain links TRBV7-8 to TRBJ1-5; D unresolved. Germline CDR1 SGHVS, CDR2 FQNEAQ. The CDR3 consists of 21 residues. Trimming stripped 4 bases from V and 0 bases from J, with 28 bases between. The CDR3 region has the DNA TGTGCCAGCAGCTCTAGCTTGTCAGGCACTCCCATTGATTATAGCAATCAGCCCCAGCATTTT. It specifies CASSSSLSGTPIDYSNQPQHF. Variable domain in full (rest from reference TRBV7-8 and TRBJ1-5): GAGVSQSPRYKVAKRGQDVALRCDPISGHVSLFWYQQALGQGPEFLTYFQNEAQLDKSGLPSDRFFAERPEGSVSTLKIQRTQQEDSAVYLCASSSSLSGTPIDYSNQPQHFGDGTRLSIL.

The table lists this clone with a few counts. The chain carries TRBV6-6 and TRBJ1-6; D may be TRBD1 (5 bases). Germline loops: CDR1 MNHNY, CDR2 SVGAGI (reference sequence). V was clipped by 5 bases and J by 8 bases, with 10 bases between them. The CDR3 totals 13 residues. CDR3 DNA sequence: TGTGCCAGCAGTACCATAGGGGATTCACCCCTCCACTTT. Translation gives CASSTIGDSPLHF.

This clone was detected a few times. V and J are TRBV19 and TRBJ1-2; D is uncertain. Germline CDR1 reads LNHDA; CDR2 reads SQIVND (reference sequence). V was shortened by 4 bases and J by 8 bases, with 14 bases between the two germline ends. The CDR3 runs to 13 residues. The CDR3 here is CASSTVPSVGYTF. The DNA of the CDR3 is TGTGCCAGTAGTACCGTTCCATCAGTCGGCTACACCTTC.

The genes are TRBV11-2 and TRBJ1-1, with D hard to call. V was cut by 5 bases and J by 5 bases, with 21 bases left in between. This CDR3 contains 16 residues. CDR1 SGHAT and CDR2 FQNNGV come from the germline V gene. Written as DNA, the CDR3 is TGTGCCAGCAGCCCGCCTTCGACTCCCCCGGGGACTGAAGCTTTCTTT. Its translation: CASSPPSTPPGTEAFF.

The CDR3 spells CAWSRAQGRNEKLFF. DNA for the CDR3: TGTGCCTGGAGCCGGGCCCAGGGCCGGAATGAAAAACTGTTTTTT. The rearrangement uses TRBV30 and TRBJ1-4, with D possibly TRBD1 on 5 matching bases. This CDR3 spans 15 amino acids. Germline loops: CDR1 GTSNPN, CDR2 SVGIG (reference sequence). V was cut by 3 bases and J by 5 bases, with 16 bases left in between.

The count of this clone is one. The DNA for the CDR3 is TGCGCCAGCAGCTTGGGGGTTGCTGGAGCTAACACCGGGGAGCTGTTTTTT. Translation: CASSLGVAGANTGELFF. J is TRBJ2-2 and V is TRBV5-1; D gene ambiguous. V was trimmed by 0 bases and J by 2 bases, leaving 14 bases between them. There are 17 residues in the CDR3. The germline V gene has CDR1 SGHRS and CDR2 YFSETQ.

This clone was observed a few times. The V gene is TRBV7-9, the J gene TRBJ1-2; TRBD1 matches 7 bases. The germline V gene encodes CDR1 SEHNR and CDR2 FQNEAQ (reference sequence). The J segment lost 0 bases and the V segment lost 4 bases, leaving 14 bases of the junction unmatched. The CDR3 length is 18 residues. DNA for the CDR3: TGTGCCAGCAGCTCCGACAGGGATGGGTCTAGGCCTAACTATGGCTACACCTTC. It specifies CASSSDRDGSRPNYGYTF.

The chain links TRBV27 to TRBJ2-7; D may be TRBD2 (6 bases). The ends were cut back, 3 bases at V and 3 bases at J, with 9 bases in the middle. The length of the CDR3 is 13 residues. Germline CDR1 is MNHEY and CDR2 is SMNVEV (reference sequence). CDR3 DNA: TGTGCCAGCAGTTTTAGCGGAGGCTACGAGCAGTACTTC. Its translation is CASSFSGGYEQYF.

V is TRBV2 and J is TRBJ1-2; D is uncertain. This CDR3 is built from 15 residues. The V end lost 6 bases, the J end lost 2 bases, and 16 bases lay between the germline ends. Germline loops: CDR1 SNHLY, CDR2 FYNNEI. Written as DNA, the CDR3 is TGTGCCAGCAGCCAACGCCGCACAGAAAACTATGGCTACACCTTC. This translates into CASSQRRTENYGYTF. The full variable domain, in which reference TRBV2 and TRBJ1-2 provide the parts outside the CDR3, is EPEVTQTPSHQVTQMGQEVILRCVPISNHLYFYWYRQILGQKVEFLVSFYNNEISEKSEIFDDQFSVERPDGSNFTLKIRSTKLEDSAMYFCASSQRRTENYGYTFGSGTRLTVV.

The chain couples TRBV12-5 to TRBJ1-4, with D maybe TRBD1 (6 bases). CDR3 length: 14 amino acids. Trimming stripped 1 base from V and 5 bases from J, with 8 bases between. Germline V gives CDR1 LGHNT, CDR2 FRNRAP. The CDR3 loop is CASGLGGQNEKLFF. DNA of the CDR3: TGTGCTAGTGGTTTGGGTGGACAGAATGAAAAACTGTTTTTT.

V and J are TRBV6-5 and TRBJ2-7, with 8 bases aligning to TRBD1. The junction had 3 bases not matched to a gene; V was cut back by 6 bases and J by 2 bases. The CDR3 is 13 amino acids. Germline CDR1 and CDR2: MNHEY and SVGAGI. CDR3 coding DNA: TGTGCCAGCAGCGACAGGGGACCCTACGAGCAGTACTTC. Encoded protein: CASSDRGPYEQYF.

This sequence joins TRBV4-2 and TRBJ2-5; 10 positions agree with TRBD2. The J segment lost 4 bases and the V segment lost 3 bases, leaving 14 bases of the junction unmatched. The CDR3 consists of 18 residues. Per the germline V gene, CDR1 is LGHNA and CDR2 is YNFKEQ. The CDR3 DNA reads as TGTGCCAGCAGCCAGTATGCAGTCCCCGGGACTAGCGTAGAGACCCAGTACTTC. It translates to CASSQYAVPGTSVETQYF.

The genes are TRBV19 and TRBJ2-3; TRBD2 agrees at 9 bases. CDR3 length equals 16 residues. With 2 bases clipped from V and 6 bases from J, the junction kept 9 bases outside the gene matches. Germline V gene data show CDR1 as LNHDA and CDR2 as SQIVND (reference sequence). CDR3 protein: CASSILAGRATDTQYF. CDR3 sequence (DNA): TGTGCCAGTAGTATACTAGCGGGGCGAGCGACGGATACGCAGTATTTT.

This chain links TRBV2 with TRBJ1-1; TRBD1 might be the D (6 bases). V lost 0 bases and J lost 6, with 17 bases in between. Germline V CDR1 and CDR2: SNHLY, FYNNEI. There are 16 residues in the CDR3. This CDR3 is CASSEAREGGLAEAFF. For the CDR3, the DNA is TGTGCCAGCAGTGAAGCGAGGGAGGGGGGTTTGGCTGAAGCTTTCTTT.

The CDR3 sequence is CASSHRGQGSTGELFF. CDR3 DNA sequence: TGTGCCAGCAGCCACCGGGGACAAGGGAGCACCGGGGAGCTGTTTTTT. This sequence joins TRBV11-3 and TRBJ2-2; D possibly corresponds to TRBD1 (6 bases). This CDR3 contains 16 residues. V lost 5 bases and J 4 bases, leaving 17 bases between the germline ends. Germline V gene data show CDR1 as SGHNT and CDR2 as YENEEA.

CDR3: CASSSRTPQLFF. The CDR3 DNA reads as TGTGCCAGCAGTAGCCGGACACCGCAGCTGTTTTTT. The chain has TRBV12-3 or TRBV12-4 and TRBJ2-2, with TRBD1 as a possible D gene (5 bases). The V end lost 5 bases, the J end lost 12 bases, and 13 bases lay between the germline ends. This CDR3 has 12 residues.